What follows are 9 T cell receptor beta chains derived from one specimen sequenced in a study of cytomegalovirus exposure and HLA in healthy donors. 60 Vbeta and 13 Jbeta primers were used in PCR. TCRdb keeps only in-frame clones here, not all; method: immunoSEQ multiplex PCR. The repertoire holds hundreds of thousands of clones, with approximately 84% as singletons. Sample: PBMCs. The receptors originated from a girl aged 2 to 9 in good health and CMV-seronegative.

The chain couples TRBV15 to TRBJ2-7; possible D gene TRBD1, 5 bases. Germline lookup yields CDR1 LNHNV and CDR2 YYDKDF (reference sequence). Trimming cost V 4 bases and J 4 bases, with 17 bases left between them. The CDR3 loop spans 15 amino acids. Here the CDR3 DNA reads TGTGCCACCAGCACTACAGGCCGGGCGCTTTACGAGCAGTACTTC. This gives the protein CATSTTGRALYEQYF.

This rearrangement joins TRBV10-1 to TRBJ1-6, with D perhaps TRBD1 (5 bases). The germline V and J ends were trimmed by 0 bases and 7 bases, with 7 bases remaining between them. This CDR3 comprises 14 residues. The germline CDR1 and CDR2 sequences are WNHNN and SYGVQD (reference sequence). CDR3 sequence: CASSESPGNSPLHF. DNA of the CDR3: TGCGCCAGCAGTGAGTCCCCAGGGAATTCACCCCTCCACTTT.

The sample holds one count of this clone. The CDR3 DNA follows: TGTGCCAGCTCACCACCCGGACTAGCAGTCACAGATACGCAGTATTTT. It codes for CASSPPGLAVTDTQYF. V and J are TRBV18 and TRBJ2-3, with 8 bases fitting TRBD2. The CDR3 is 16 amino acids. J lost 2 bases, V lost 0 bases, and 4 bases had no gene match. Germline-derived CDR1 and CDR2 are KGHSH and LQKENI.

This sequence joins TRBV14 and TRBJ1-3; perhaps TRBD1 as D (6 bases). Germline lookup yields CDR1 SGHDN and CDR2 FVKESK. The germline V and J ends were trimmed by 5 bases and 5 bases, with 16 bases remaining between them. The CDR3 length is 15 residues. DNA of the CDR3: TGTGCCAGCAGCATTAAACAGGGTAGAAGAAACACCATATATTTT. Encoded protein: CASSIKQGRRNTIYF.

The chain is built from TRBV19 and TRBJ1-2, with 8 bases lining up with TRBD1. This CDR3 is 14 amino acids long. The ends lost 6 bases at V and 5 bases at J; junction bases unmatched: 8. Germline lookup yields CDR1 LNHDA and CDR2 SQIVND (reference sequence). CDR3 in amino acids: CASRDRDRTYGYTF. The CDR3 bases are TGTGCCAGTAGGGACCGGGACAGGACATATGGCTACACCTTC.

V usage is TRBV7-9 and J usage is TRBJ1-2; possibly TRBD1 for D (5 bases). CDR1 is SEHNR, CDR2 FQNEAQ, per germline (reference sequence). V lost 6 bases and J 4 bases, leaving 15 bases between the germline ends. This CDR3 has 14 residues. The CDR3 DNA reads TGTGCCAGCAGACGACCCCAGGGTCCCTATGGCTACACCTTC. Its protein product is CASRRPQGPYGYTF. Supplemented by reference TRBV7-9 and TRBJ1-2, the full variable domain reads DTGVSQNPRHKITKRGQNVTFRCDPISEHNRLYWYRQTLGQGPEFLTYFQNEAQLEKSRLLSDRFSAERPKGSFSTLEIQRTEQGDSAMYLCASRRPQGPYGYTFGSGTRLTVV.

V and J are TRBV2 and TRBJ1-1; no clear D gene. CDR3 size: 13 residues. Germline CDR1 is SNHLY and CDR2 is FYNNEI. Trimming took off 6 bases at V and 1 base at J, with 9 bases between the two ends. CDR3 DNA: TGTGCCAGCAGCTCCCCCTGGAACACTGAAGCTTTCTTT. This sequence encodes CASSSPWNTEAFF.

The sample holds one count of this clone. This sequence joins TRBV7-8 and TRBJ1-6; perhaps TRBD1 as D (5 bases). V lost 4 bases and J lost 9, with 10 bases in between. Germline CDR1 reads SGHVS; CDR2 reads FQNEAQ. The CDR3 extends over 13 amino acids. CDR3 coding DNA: TGTGCCAGCAGCTCCCTGGGGGGTTCACCCCTCCACTTT. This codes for CASSSLGGSPLHF.

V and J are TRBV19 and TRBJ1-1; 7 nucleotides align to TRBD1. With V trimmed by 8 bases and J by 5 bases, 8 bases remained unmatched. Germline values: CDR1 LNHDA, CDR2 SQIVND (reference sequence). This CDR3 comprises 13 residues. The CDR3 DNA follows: TGTGCCAGTGAACCCGACAGGGCGACTGAAGCTTTCTTT. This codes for CASEPDRATEAFF.